Listed below are T cell receptor beta chains from one sample, sequenced in a study of blood T cell repertoires in COVID-19. Generated by immunoSEQ multiplex PCR, the TCRdb table keeps only in-frame clones and is missing some. The table includes over 150,000 clones, under 85% detected once. Specimen: peripheral blood. These receptors originate from a man between 60 and 75 years old with COVID-19, enrolled during active disease. CDR3s include the opening cysteine and the closing phenylalanine or tryptophan. The D gene is left open where the match is weak. Rows give clone size only sometimes, using once, few, many, or a class for an expanded clone.

>TRBV7-2|TRBD2|-|TRBJ2-7
TGTGCCAGCAGCTTCGGGACTAGGGGAACCTACGAGCAGTACTTC
CASSFGTRGTYEQYF
>TRBV27|-|-|TRBJ1-1
TGTGCCAGCAGTGCCTACCGTCTGAACACTGAAGCTTTCTTT
CASSAYRLNTEAFF
>TRBV11-1|-|-|TRBJ2-6
TGTGCCAGCAGGGGGATAGCGGCTGGGGCCAACGTCCTGACTTTC
CASRGIAAGANVLTF
>TRBV18|-|-|TRBJ2-1
TGTGCCAGCTCACCAGCGCCCCAAAATGAGCAGTTCTTC
CASSPAPQNEQFF
>TRBV6-6|-|-|TRBJ1-5
TGTGCCAGCAGTTCCGGGACATCAGGAAACAATCAGCCCCAGCATTTT
CASSSGTSGNNQPQHF
>TRBV6-5|-|-|TRBJ1-2
TGTGCCATTACAGGGTACGACGACTATGGCTACACCTTC
CAITGYDDYGYTF
>TRBV28|TRBD1|-|TRBJ1-6
TGTGCCAGCAGAAAACCCACCGGGACAGATGGAAATTCACCCCTCCACTTT
CASRKPTGTDGNSPLHF
>TRBV5-4|TRBD2|once|TRBJ2-2
TGTGCCAGCAGCACGGGACTAGCGGGGGGAGCCGGGGAGCTGTTTTTT
CASSTGLAGGAGELFF
>TRBV7-9|-|-|TRBJ1-2
TGTGCCAGCAGCTCGTCTGACAGGAGCTATGGCTACACCTTC
CASSSSDRSYGYTF
>TRBV4-2|-|-|TRBJ1-5
TGTGCCAGCAGCCAGGAGGACAGAGACCTCAATCAGCCCCAGCATTTT
CASSQEDRDLNQPQHF
>TRBV9|-|few|TRBJ2-7
TGTGCCAGCAGCGGGGGAGGAGTCTCCTACGAGCAGTACTTC
CASSGGGVSYEQYF
>TRBV12-3/TRBV12-4|-|once|TRBJ2-1
TGTGCCAGCAGTTCCGCCAGCAATGAGCAGTTCTTC
CASSSASNEQFF
>TRBV5-1|-|-|TRBJ1-2
TGCGCCAGCAGCTTACAACAGGGTTATACCTATGGCTACACCTTC
CASSLQQGYTYGYTF
>TRBV19|-|-|TRBJ1-2
TGTGCCAGTAGTCAAAACAGGGATTATTATGGCTACACCTTC
CASSQNRDYYGYTF
>TRBV28|-|-|TRBJ2-1
TGTGCCAGCAGCTGGCGAGGAGGCTACAATGAGCAGTTCTTC
CASSWRGGYNEQFF
>TRBV10-1|-|-|TRBJ1-2
TGCGCCAGCAGCGATGGGGCCGTACCCTATGGCTACACCTTC
CASSDGAVPYGYTF
>TRBV7-9|-|-|TRBJ2-6
TGTGCCAGCAGCTTAGTAGGGGTCCTCGTCCTGACTTTC
CASSLVGVLVLTF
>TRBV5-8|-|few|TRBJ2-1
TGTGCCAGCAGCCCCCTCTGGGGCGAGGAGCAGTTCTTC
CASSPLWGEEQFF
>TRBV6-2/TRBV6-3|TRBD1|-|TRBJ2-1
TGTGCCAGCAGCTCCGCCGGGACAGGGGGCTTGGATGAGCAGTTCTTC
CASSSAGTGGLDEQFF
>TRBV27|-|-|TRBJ2-7
TGTGCCAGCAGTTTAAACGGCATCTCGGGGTACGAGCAGTACTTC
CASSLNGISGYEQYF
>TRBV6-5|-|-|TRBJ2-5
TGTGCCAGCAGTTACAGGACAGAAAAAGAGACCCAGTACTTC
CASSYRTEKETQYF
>TRBV7-9|-|-|TRBJ2-2
TGTGCCAGCAGCTTCAGGGCCTCGAACACCGGGGAGCTGTTTTTT
CASSFRASNTGELFF
>TRBV6-5|-|few|TRBJ1-6
TGTGCCAGCAGTTACTCATCCCAGGGGAGTTCACCCCTCCACTTT
CASSYSSQGSSPLHF
>TRBV19|TRBD2|-|TRBJ2-5
TGTGCCAGTAGTCCTCTAGCGGGGGGTCTCCAAGAGACCCAGTACTTC
CASSPLAGGLQETQYF
>TRBV7-2|-|-|TRBJ1-1
TGTGCCAGCAGCTTAGGGCCTGGGAGGACTGAAGCTTTCTTT
CASSLGPGRTEAFF
>TRBV24-1|TRBD1|-|TRBJ1-1
TGTGCCACCAGTGACTCGGACAGGGGATGGGCAGCTTTCTTT
CATSDSDRGWAAFF
>TRBV5-1|-|-|TRBJ2-7
TGCGCCAGCAGCGGGGGCCCCCAGGGCTACGAGCAGTACTTC
CASSGGPQGYEQYF
>TRBV6-5|-|-|TRBJ1-3
TGTGCCAGCAGTTACGGGGACACTTCTGGAAACACCATATATTTT
CASSYGDTSGNTIYF
>TRBV6-1|TRBD1|-|TRBJ1-5
TGTGCCAGCAGTGAATTGGCCAGGGGGATAGGTCAGCCCCAGCATTTT
CASSELARGIGQPQHF
>TRBV5-8|-|few|TRBJ2-5
TGTGCCAGCAGCGAGGGGGAAAAGCTTGGAGTAGAGACCCAGTACTTC
CASSEGEKLGVETQYF
>TRBV6-5|-|few|TRBJ2-7
TGTGCCAGCAGTTACCACTACGAGCAGTACTTC
CASSYHYEQYF
>TRBV6-4|-|-|TRBJ1-2
TGTGCCAGCAGTGAAACAGGGAACTATGGCTACACCTTC
CASSETGNYGYTF
>TRBV3-1/TRBV3-2|-|-|TRBJ1-4
TGTGCCATCTCGCGGTCGGGGAGTGAAAAACTGTTTTTT
CAISRSGSEKLFF
>TRBV19|TRBD2|once|TRBJ2-6
TGTGCCAGTACCAAGACTAGCGGAGCATCTGGGGCCAACGTCCTGACTTTC
CASTKTSGASGANVLTF
>TRBV5-4|-|-|TRBJ2-6
TGTGCCAGCAGCCGTGCTGGCGGTGGGGCCAACGTCCTGACTTTC
CASSRAGGGANVLTF
>TRBV6-5|-|once|TRBJ2-5
TGTGCCAGCGGAGTTGGCCAAGAGACCCAGTACTTC
CASGVGQETQYF
>TRBV4-1|TRBD1|few|TRBJ2-1
TGCGCCAGCAGCGTGGTGACAGGGGGCCCGGTCAATGAGCAGTTCTTC
CASSVVTGGPVNEQFF
>TRBV6-4|-|once|TRBJ1-2
TGTGCCAGCAGTCGGACTGGGGTCGGTGGCTATGGCTACACCTTC
CASSRTGVGGYGYTF
>TRBV28|TRBD2|-|TRBJ2-5
TGTGCCAGCAGCTCGACTAGCGGGAGTTTTGAGACCCAGTACTTC
CASSSTSGSFETQYF
>TRBV28|-|-|TRBJ1-5
TGTGCCAGCAGTTCACCAAAGCGGGGTAGCAATCAGCCCCAGCATTTT
CASSSPKRGSNQPQHF
>TRBV5-6|-|-|TRBJ1-6
TGTGCCAGCAGCTCCCAGACAGGAACGCCCCTCCACTTT
CASSSQTGTPLHF
>TRBV12-3/TRBV12-4|-|-|TRBJ1-5
TGTGCCAGCAGTTTCGGTCAGCCCCAGCATTTT
CASSFGQPQHF
>TRBV6-6|-|-|TRBJ1-2
TGTGCCAGCAGTTACAGGACAGAGAGATATGGCTACACCTTC
CASSYRTERYGYTF